This T cell receptor beta chain was captured in a study of beta chain features in type 1 diabetes. Study-wide results and caveats: Shortening that was moderate but significant affected the TCRB CDR3s of Type 1 diabetes patients in all four CD4+ subsets. Overrepresentation of cells with high TCR expression could result from cDNA sequencing.

All of the sorted populations showed purity greater than 95%. CDR3 length: 9 residues. CDR1 and CDR2 (germline): MNHNY, SVGAGI (reference sequence). Sequencing targeted expressed TCRB transcripts, as all isolated RNA had been reverse transcribed. Repertoires were generated with immunoSEQ multiplex PCR, while TCRdb's copy carries only in-frame clones and drops some. The sample lists around 710,000 clones, 9.5% to 15% seen once, with over 0.1% in the top ten. With respect to this clone: Its antigen is currently unknown.

The specimen sequenced was naive CD4+ T cells from blood. This clonotype originated in a man aged 25 to 45 with type 1 diabetes. This chain links TRBV6-6 with TRBJ2-7; possibly TRBD2 for D (5 bases). Here the CDR3 DNA reads TGTGTAACCATTGCGGGGCAGTACTTC. Amino acid sequence: CVTIAGQYF.